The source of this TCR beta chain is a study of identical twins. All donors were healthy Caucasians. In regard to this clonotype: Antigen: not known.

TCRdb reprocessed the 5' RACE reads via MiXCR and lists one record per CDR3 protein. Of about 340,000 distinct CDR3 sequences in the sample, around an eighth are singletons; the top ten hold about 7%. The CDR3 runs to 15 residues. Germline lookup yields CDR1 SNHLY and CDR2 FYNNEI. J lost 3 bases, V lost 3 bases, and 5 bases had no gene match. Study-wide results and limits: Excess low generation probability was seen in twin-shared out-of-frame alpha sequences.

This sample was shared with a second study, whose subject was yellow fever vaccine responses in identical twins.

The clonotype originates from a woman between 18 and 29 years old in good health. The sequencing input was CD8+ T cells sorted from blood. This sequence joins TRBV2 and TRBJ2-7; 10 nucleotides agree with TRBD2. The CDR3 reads CASSDWLAGDYEQYF. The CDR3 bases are TGTGCCAGCAGTGACTGGCTAGCGGGGGACTACGAGCAGTACTTC.